Following are 25 T cell receptor beta chains from one sample sequenced in a study of spatial heterogeneity in lung cancer. Time point: sample taken at primary tumor resection. MiXCR was run by TCRdb on the 5' RACE reads, yielding one entry per CDR3 protein. This table holds tens of thousands of distinct CDR3 sequences, around 4.3% found once. The sequencing used PBMCs, collected at surgery. The origin of the receptors is a male donor with early-stage non-small cell lung cancer.

This chain uses TRBV7-9 with TRBJ2-5; TRBD1 matches 8 bases. J gave up 5 bases and V 0 bases, and 14 bases lay outside the gene matches. The germline gives CDR1 SEHNR, CDR2 FQNEAQ (reference sequence). The CDR3 consists of 18 residues. The CDR3: CASSLATLWQGARETQYF. The CDR3 region has the DNA TGTGCCAGCAGCTTAGCGACACTTTGGCAGGGGGCAAGGGAGACCCAGTACTTC.

The chain carries TRBV28 and TRBJ2-7; 9 bases fit TRBD1. J was trimmed by 4 bases and V by 9 bases; bases with no gene match: 10. Per the germline V gene, CDR1 is MDHEN and CDR2 is SYDVKM. The CDR3 has 14 amino acids. The CDR3 here is CASMTGGLLYEQYF. CDR3 bases: TGTGCCAGTATGACAGGGGGGTTGCTTTACGAGCAGTACTTC.

This clonotype was seen at least ten times. V gene TRBV9 combines with J gene TRBJ2-1; TRBD1 agrees at 7 bases. Germline CDR1 SGDLS, CDR2 YYNGEE. The CDR3 loop spans 13 amino acids. The J segment lost 10 bases and the V segment lost 0 bases, leaving 4 bases of the junction unmatched. Written as DNA, the CDR3 is TGTGCCAGCAGCGTAGAATGGGACAGCGAGCAGTTCTTC. Amino acid sequence: CASSVEWDSEQFF.

Ten or more counts support this clonotype. The rearrangement uses TRBV19 and TRBJ1-4; maybe TRBD1 (6 bases). Deletions cut 7 bases from V and 4 bases from J, with 13 bases between. CDR1 is LNHDA, CDR2 SQIVND, per germline (reference sequence). CDR3 length equals 14 residues. The CDR3, as DNA: TGTGCCAGTAAATACAGGGAAGTTAATGAAAAACTGTTTTTT. It is translated as CASKYREVNEKLFF.

This clonotype was counted ten times or more. V usage is TRBV24-1 and J usage is TRBJ2-5; D unclear. The V and J ends lost 5 bases and 0 bases respectively, with 12 bases between them. The germline V gene encodes CDR1 KGHDR and CDR2 SFDVKD. The CDR3 contains 15 residues. Written as DNA, the CDR3 is TGTGCCACCAGTGGTGGTCGTCAGTACCAAGAGACCCAGTACTTC. Translating gives CATSGGRQYQETQYF.

This clonotype has ten or more counts. The chain carries TRBV20-1 and TRBJ1-5; perhaps TRBD1 as D (6 bases). Germline loops: CDR1 DFQATT, CDR2 SNEGSKA (reference sequence). Trimming took 4 bases from V and 6 from J, leaving 10 bases between them. The CDR3 consists of 12 residues. CDR3 amino acids: CSATKGGQPQHF. CDR3 bases: TGCAGTGCTACCAAAGGGGGTCAGCCCCAGCATTTT.

This clonotype was observed at least ten times. This chain uses TRBV3-1 with TRBJ2-7; TRBD2 aligns across 11 bases. Trimming cost V 6 bases and J 6 bases; bases outside gene matches: 1. This CDR3 contains 12 residues. CDR1 LGHDT and CDR2 YNNKEL come from the germline V gene (reference sequence). The CDR3 DNA follows: TGTGCCAGCAGTGGACTAGCGGGCGAGCAGTACTTC. This sequence encodes CASSGLAGEQYF.

This clonotype has a count of ten or more. The J gene is TRBJ2-2, the V gene TRBV29-1, with TRBD1 matching 8 bases. The CDR3 covers 16 residues. The J segment lost 5 bases and the V segment lost 5 bases, leaving 13 bases of the junction unmatched. The germline gives CDR1 SQVTM, CDR2 ANQGSEA. CDR3 sequence: CSVSYGQGARTGELFF. The DNA of the CDR3 is TGCAGCGTTTCCTACGGCCAGGGGGCTAGGACCGGGGAGCTGTTTTTT.

This clonotype occurred a few times. This rearrangement joins TRBV20-1 to TRBJ1-3, with D maybe TRBD1 (5 bases). Germline V lookup: CDR1 DFQATT, CDR2 SNEGSKA (reference sequence). The length of the CDR3 is 17 residues. V dropped 0 bases and J dropped 1 base, with 16 bases sitting between them. Here the CDR3 DNA reads TGCAGTGCTAGAGATGCATACCTTGGGGGATCTGGAAACACCATATATTTT. It translates to CSARDAYLGGSGNTIYF.

This clonotype was counted ten times or more. The rearrangement joins TRBV2 to TRBJ2-7; maybe TRBD2 (6 bases). Per germline, CDR1 SNHLY and CDR2 FYNNEI. The CDR3 is 15 residues long. The germline V and J ends were trimmed by 1 base and 4 bases, with 14 bases remaining between them. As DNA, the CDR3 is TGTGCCAGCAGTGAAGACCGACTGGGGGGTTACGAGCAGTACTTC. Amino acids: CASSEDRLGGYEQYF.

This clonotype occurred many times. This chain connects TRBV3-1 to TRBJ2-6, with D possibly matching TRBD2 (7 bases). Germline CDR1 reads LGHDT; CDR2 reads YNNKEL (reference sequence). This CDR3 is built from 18 residues. The ends were cut back, 4 bases at V and 1 base at J, with 17 bases in the middle. The CDR3 sequence is CASSPLIGGASGANVLTF. The CDR3 region has the DNA TGTGCCAGCAGCCCTTTAATAGGGGGGGCATCTGGGGCCAACGTCCTGACTTTC. Variable domain in full (rest from reference TRBV3-1 and TRBJ2-6): DTAVSQTPKYLVTQMGNDKSIKCEQNLGHDTMYWYKQDSKKFLKIMFSYNNKELIINETVPNRFSPKSPDKAHLNLHINSLELGDSAVYFCASSPLIGGASGANVLTFGAGSRLTVL.

This clonotype has a count of ten or more. The J gene is TRBJ2-1, the V gene TRBV5-1; D uncertain. There are 14 residues in the CDR3. Trimming removed 0 bases from V and 0 bases from J, with 4 bases in between. Germline V gene data show CDR1 as SGHRS and CDR2 as YFSETQ. CDR3 bases: TGCGCCAGCAGCTTGGGTAGCTCCTACAATGAGCAGTTCTTC. As protein: CASSLGSSYNEQFF.

This clonotype was seen ten or more times. The chain has TRBV6-5 and TRBJ2-1, with TRBD2 matching 9 bases. The length of the CDR3 is 15 residues. From germline, CDR1 is MNHEY and CDR2 SVGAGI. The J segment lost 7 bases and the V segment lost 7 bases, leaving 11 bases of the junction unmatched. This CDR3 reads CASNRGGSGRNEQFF. The DNA for the CDR3 is TGTGCCAGCAATCGGGGGGGTAGCGGGAGAAATGAGCAGTTCTTC.

This clonotype was observed at least ten times. The V call is TRBV6-1, the J call TRBJ2-5; D is unclear. CDR3 length equals 13 residues. Germline CDR1 reads MNHNS; CDR2 reads SASEGT. With 4 bases removed from V and 5 bases from J, the gap between germline ends came to 11 bases. CDR3 coding DNA: TGTGCCAGCAGTGGGGTGGGCTTGGAGACCCAGTACTTC. It yields the protein CASSGVGLETQYF.

This clonotype is labeled as medium-sized (0.01 to 0.1%). The chain couples TRBV29-1 to TRBJ2-1, with D possibly being TRBD1 (7 bases). Germline loops: CDR1 SQVTM, CDR2 ANQGSEA. The CDR3 totals 13 residues. The V end was cut by 3 bases, the J end by 6 bases, with 12 bases between. The CDR3 coding sequence is TGCAGCGTTGAGGGGGGACAGATCAATGAGCAGTTCTTC. It specifies CSVEGGQINEQFF.

In its sample, this clonotype is medium-sized (0.01 to 0.1%). This chain links TRBV5-1 with TRBJ2-7; D is unclear. Germline V gene data show CDR1 as SGHRS and CDR2 as YFSETQ. V was clipped by 4 bases and J by 5 bases, with 16 bases between them. The CDR3 extends over 14 amino acids. Here the CDR3 reads CASSPGPPANEQYF. CDR3 DNA sequence: TGCGCCAGCAGCCCGGGTCCCCCAGCCAACGAGCAGTACTTC.

V and J are TRBV5-6 and TRBJ2-1, with 9 bases that match TRBD2. Germline CDR1 reads SGHDT; CDR2 reads YYEEEE. The CDR3 totals 15 residues. V dropped 5 bases and J dropped 5; count of bases not matched to a gene: 8. CDR3 sequence (DNA): TGTGCCAGCAGGAGGGGACTAGCTGGCGACAATGAGCAGTTCTTC. Translation: CASRRGLAGDNEQFF.

This clonotype has a count of ten or more. This sequence joins TRBV24-1 and TRBJ2-1; the match to TRBD1 covers 10 bases. Germline CDR1 KGHDR, CDR2 SFDVKD. The CDR3 is 20 amino acids. V was clipped by 1 base and J by 0 bases; unmatched bases: 11. In nucleotides, the CDR3 is TGTGCCACCAGTGATTTCATCGGGACAGGGGAGTTAAGCTCCTACAATGAGCAGTTCTTC. Translating it yields CATSDFIGTGELSSYNEQFF.

This clonotype was recorded many times. J is TRBJ2-1 and V is TRBV20-1; 8 positions agree with TRBD1. Trimming took 6 bases from V and 3 from J; bases not matched to a gene: 10. This CDR3 spans 15 amino acids. CDR1 DFQATT and CDR2 SNEGSKA come from the germline V gene (reference sequence). CDR3 coding DNA: TGCAGTGCATTATCCGGGACAGGTTACTACAATGAGCAGTTCTTC. Its protein product is CSALSGTGYYNEQFF.

This clonotype occurred many times. CDR3 region: CASSASSYNEQFF. For the CDR3, the DNA is TGTGCCAGCAGCGCTAGCTCCTACAATGAGCAGTTCTTC. The chain links TRBV11-2 to TRBJ2-1, with no clear D. This CDR3 spans 13 amino acids. Germline values: CDR1 SGHAT, CDR2 FQNNGV. V dropped 5 bases and J dropped 0 bases, with 5 bases sitting between them. Combining the CDR3 with reference TRBV11-2 and TRBJ2-1 gives the whole variable domain EAGVAQSPRYKIIEKRQSVAFWCNPISGHATLYWYQQILGQGPKLLIQFQNNGVVDDSQLPKDRFSAERLKGVDSTLKIQPAKLEDSAVYLCASSASSYNEQFFGPGTRLTVL.

This clonotype is medium-sized by share. The chain recombines TRBV12-3 or TRBV12-4 with TRBJ1-1; D not certain. The CDR3 length is 11 residues. V lost 5 bases and J lost 4, with 5 bases in between. CDR3: CASSVGTEAFF. The CDR3 DNA is TGTGCCAGCAGTGTGGGCACTGAAGCTTTCTTT.

The table lists this clonotype with many counts. DNA of the CDR3: TGTGCCAGCAGTTACCGGGGCCGGAGGGGCTCCTACGAGCAGTACTTC. Encoded protein: CASSYRGRRGSYEQYF. V gene TRBV6-2 or TRBV6-3 combines with J gene TRBJ2-7, with D tentatively TRBD2 (6 bases). The V end was cut by 2 bases, the J end by 0 bases, with 14 bases between. The germline gives CDR1 MNHEY, CDR2 SVGEGT. The CDR3 spans 16 residues.

There are a few counts of this clonotype. The chain has TRBV9 and TRBJ2-7; TRBD1 agrees at 10 bases. After removal of 3 bases from V and 6 bases from J, the junction contained 9 bases not matched to a gene. This CDR3 is built from 15 residues. Germline CDR1 SGDLS, CDR2 YYNGEE. The CDR3 reads CASSARTGGLSEQYF. CDR3 nucleotide sequence: TGTGCCAGCAGCGCTAGGACAGGGGGGTTAAGCGAGCAGTACTTC.

The rearrangement joins TRBV11-2 to TRBJ2-2; D is possibly TRBD1 (6 bases). Germline CDR1 and CDR2: SGHAT and FQNNGV. The CDR3 covers 15 residues. The V end was cut by 5 bases, the J end by 4 bases, with 14 bases between. The CDR3 region has the DNA TGTGCCAGCAGCGTCCGGGACATCGGCACCGGGGAGCTGTTTTTT. Its translation: CASSVRDIGTGELFF.

Ten or more counts support this clonotype. This chain joins TRBV2 and TRBJ1-2; no firm D call. Between the trimmed V and J ends, which lost 7 bases and 6 bases, there was a span of 18 bases. This CDR3 has 14 amino acids. Germline lookup yields CDR1 SNHLY and CDR2 FYNNEI. CDR3 sequence (DNA): TGTGCCAGCAACCGACTTCGCACGACGGATGGCTACACCTTC. It translates to CASNRLRTTDGYTF.